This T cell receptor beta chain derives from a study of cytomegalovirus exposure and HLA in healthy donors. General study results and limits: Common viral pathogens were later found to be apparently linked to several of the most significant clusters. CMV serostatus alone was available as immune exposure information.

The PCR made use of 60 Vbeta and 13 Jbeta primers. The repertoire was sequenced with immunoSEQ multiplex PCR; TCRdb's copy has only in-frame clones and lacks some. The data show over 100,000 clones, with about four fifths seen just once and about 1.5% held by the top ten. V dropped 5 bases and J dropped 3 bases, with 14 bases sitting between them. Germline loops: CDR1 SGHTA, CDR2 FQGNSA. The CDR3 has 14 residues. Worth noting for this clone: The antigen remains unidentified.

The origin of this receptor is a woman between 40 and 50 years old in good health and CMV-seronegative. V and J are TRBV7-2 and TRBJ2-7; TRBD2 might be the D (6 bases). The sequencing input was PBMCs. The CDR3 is CASSLGTVGYEQYF. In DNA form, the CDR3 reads TGTGCCAGCAGCCTAGGGACTGTGGGCTACGAGCAGTACTTC.